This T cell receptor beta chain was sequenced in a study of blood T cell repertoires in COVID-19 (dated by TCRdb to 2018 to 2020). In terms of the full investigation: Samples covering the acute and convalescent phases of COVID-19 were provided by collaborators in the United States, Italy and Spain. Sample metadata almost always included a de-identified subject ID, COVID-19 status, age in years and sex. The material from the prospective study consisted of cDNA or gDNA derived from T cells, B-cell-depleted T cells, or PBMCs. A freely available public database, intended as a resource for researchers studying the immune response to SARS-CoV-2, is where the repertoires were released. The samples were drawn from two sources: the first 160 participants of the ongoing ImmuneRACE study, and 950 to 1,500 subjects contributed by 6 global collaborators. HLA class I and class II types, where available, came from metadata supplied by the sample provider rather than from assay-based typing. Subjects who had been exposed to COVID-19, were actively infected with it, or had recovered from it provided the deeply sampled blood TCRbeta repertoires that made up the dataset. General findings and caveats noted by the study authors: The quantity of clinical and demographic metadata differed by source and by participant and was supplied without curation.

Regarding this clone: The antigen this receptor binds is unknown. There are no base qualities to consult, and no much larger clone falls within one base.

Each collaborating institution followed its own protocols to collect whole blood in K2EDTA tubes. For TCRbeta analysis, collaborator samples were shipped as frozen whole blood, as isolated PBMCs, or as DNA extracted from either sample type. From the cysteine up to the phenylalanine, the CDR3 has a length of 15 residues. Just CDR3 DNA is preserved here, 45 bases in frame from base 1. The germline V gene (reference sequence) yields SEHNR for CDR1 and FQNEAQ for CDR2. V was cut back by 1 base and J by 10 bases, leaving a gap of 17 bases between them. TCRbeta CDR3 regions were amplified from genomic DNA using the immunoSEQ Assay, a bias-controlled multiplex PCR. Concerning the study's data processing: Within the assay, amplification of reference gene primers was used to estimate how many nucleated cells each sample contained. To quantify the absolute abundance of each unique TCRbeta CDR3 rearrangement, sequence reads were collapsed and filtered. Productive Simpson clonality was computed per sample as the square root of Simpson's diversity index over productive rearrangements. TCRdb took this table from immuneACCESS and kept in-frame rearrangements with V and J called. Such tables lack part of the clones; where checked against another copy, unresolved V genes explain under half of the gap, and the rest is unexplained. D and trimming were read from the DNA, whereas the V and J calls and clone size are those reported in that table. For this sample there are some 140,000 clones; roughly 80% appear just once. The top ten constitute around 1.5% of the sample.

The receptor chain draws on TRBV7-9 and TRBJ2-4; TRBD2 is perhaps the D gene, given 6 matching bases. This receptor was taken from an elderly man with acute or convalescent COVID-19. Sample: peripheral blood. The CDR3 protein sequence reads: CASSLGSDGGKIQYF. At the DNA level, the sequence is TGTGCCAGCAGCTTAGGTTCTGACGGAGGGAAAATTCAGTACTTC.